The rows below give T cell receptor beta chains drawn from one sample of a study of PD-1 blockade in classical Hodgkin lymphoma. Data came from immunoSEQ multiplex PCR; TCRdb stores just in-frame clones and leaves some out. The sample has 20,000 to 25,000 clones, approximately 80% seen once; the top ten hold roughly 21%. This sample comprised peripheral blood mononuclear cells (PBMCs), obtained before the second cycle of nivolumab. These receptors were obtained from a human donor with classical Hodgkin lymphoma. CDR3s include the opening cysteine and the closing phenylalanine or tryptophan. The D gene is left open where the match is weak. Clone size is shown for a subset of rows, as once, few, many or a class of expanded clone.

J gene | D gene | V gene | clone size | CDR3 protein | CDR3 DNA
TRBJ1-3 | . | TRBV4-2 | once | CASSQDGIGIGSGNTIYF | TGTGCCAGCAGCCAAGATGGGATAGGAATCGGCTCTGGAAACACCATATATTTT
TRBJ2-7 | . | TRBV7-9 | . | CASSQGPGRAYEQYF | TGTGCCAGCAGCCAGGGACCGGGACGGGCCTACGAGCAGTACTTC
TRBJ2-7 | . | TRBV2 | . | CASTTTYEQYF | TGTGCCAGCACAACCACCTACGAGCAGTACTTC
TRBJ2-1 | . | TRBV6-1 | . | CASSEELRSRLYNEQFF | TGTGCCAGCAGTGAAGAGTTGAGGAGCCGGCTCTACAATGAGCAGTTCTTC
TRBJ1-4 | . | TRBV21-1 | . | CASSKEQNEKLFF | TGTGCCAGCAGCAAAGAACAGAATGAAAAACTGTTTTTT
TRBJ2-7 | TRBD1 | TRBV29-1 | . | CSVAGQEIEQYF | TGCAGCGTTGCGGGACAGGAAATCGAGCAGTACTTC
TRBJ1-1 | . | TRBV18 | . | CASSPVNPSGRTEAFF | TGTGCCAGCTCACCGGTGAACCCCTCGGGGCGCACTGAAGCTTTCTTT
TRBJ2-3 | TRBD2 | TRBV10-2 | few | CASSEAGGGDTQYF | TGCGCCAGCAGTGAGGCGGGGGGAGGAGATACGCAGTATTTT
TRBJ2-3 | . | TRBV6-5 | . | CASKLVRTDTQYF | TGTGCCAGCAAACTGGTTCGGACAGATACGCAGTATTTT
TRBJ1-2 | TRBD1 | TRBV6-1 | . | CASSEAPGQGFIYTF | TGTGCCAGCAGTGAAGCTCCGGGACAGGGATTTATTTACACCTTC
TRBJ1-2 | TRBD1 | TRBV19 | . | CASSIRDRTGYTF | TGTGCCAGTAGTATACGGGACAGGACGGGCTACACCTTC
TRBJ1-4 | . | TRBV5-1 | . | CASSLQGGGEKLFF | TGCGCCAGCAGCTTGCAGGGTGGTGGTGAAAAACTGTTTTTT
TRBJ2-3 | TRBD1 | TRBV2 | . | CASSSQGTTDTQYF | TGTGCCAGCAGCTCACAGGGGACCACAGATACGCAGTATTTT
TRBJ2-3 | . | TRBV6-6 | . | CASSLQETDTQYF | TGTGCCAGCAGCCTCCAGGAGACAGATACGCAGTATTTT
TRBJ2-7 | . | TRBV2 | . | CASKGVAEAGQYF | TGTGCCAGCAAGGGAGTAGCGGAGGCCGGACAGTACTTC
TRBJ1-5 | . | TRBV10-3 | few | CAISESQGTHIGKPQHF | TGTGCCATCAGTGAGTCGCAGGGGACTCACATAGGTAAGCCCCAGCATTTT